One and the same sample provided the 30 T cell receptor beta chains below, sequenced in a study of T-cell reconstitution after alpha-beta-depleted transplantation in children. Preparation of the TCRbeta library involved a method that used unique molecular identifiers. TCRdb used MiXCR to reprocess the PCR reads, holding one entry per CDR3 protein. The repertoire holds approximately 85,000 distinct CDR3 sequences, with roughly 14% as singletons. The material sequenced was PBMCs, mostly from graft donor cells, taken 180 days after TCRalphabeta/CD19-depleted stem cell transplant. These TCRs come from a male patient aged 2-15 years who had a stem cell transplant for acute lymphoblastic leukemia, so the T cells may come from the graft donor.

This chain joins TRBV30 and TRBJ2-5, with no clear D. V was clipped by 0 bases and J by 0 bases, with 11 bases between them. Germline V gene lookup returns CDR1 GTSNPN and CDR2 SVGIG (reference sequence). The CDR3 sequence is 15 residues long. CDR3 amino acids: CAWSVRTWYQETQYF. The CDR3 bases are TGTGCCTGGAGTGTTAGGACGTGGTACCAAGAGACCCAGTACTTC.

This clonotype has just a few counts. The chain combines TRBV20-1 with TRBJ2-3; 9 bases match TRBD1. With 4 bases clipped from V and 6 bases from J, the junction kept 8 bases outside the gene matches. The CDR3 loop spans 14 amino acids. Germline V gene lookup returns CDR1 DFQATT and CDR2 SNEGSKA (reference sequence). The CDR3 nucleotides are TGCAGTGCTACCCGGGACAGGGTGGGGGATACGCAGTATTTT. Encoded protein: CSATRDRVGDTQYF.

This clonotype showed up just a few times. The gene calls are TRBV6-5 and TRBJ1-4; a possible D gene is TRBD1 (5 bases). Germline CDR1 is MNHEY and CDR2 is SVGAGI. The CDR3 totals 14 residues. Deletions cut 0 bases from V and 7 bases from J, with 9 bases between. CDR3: CASSYSRGSEKLFF. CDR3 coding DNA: TGTGCCAGCAGTTACTCGCGGGGGAGTGAAAAACTGTTTTTT.

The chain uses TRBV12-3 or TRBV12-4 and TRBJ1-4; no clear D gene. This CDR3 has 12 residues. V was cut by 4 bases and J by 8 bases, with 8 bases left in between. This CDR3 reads CASSYPGEKLFF. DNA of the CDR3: TGTGCCAGCAGTTACCCTGGGGAAAAACTGTTTTTT.

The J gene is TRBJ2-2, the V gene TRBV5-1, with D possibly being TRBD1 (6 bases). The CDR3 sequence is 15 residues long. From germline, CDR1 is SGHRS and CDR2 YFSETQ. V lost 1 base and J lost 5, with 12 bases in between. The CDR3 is CASSLIGGTTGELFF. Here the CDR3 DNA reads TGCGCCAGCAGCTTGATAGGGGGTACTACCGGGGAGCTGTTTTTT.

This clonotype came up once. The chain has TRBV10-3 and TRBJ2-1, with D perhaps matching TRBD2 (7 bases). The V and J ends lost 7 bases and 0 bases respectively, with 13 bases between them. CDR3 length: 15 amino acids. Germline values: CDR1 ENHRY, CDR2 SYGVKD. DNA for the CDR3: TGTGCCATCATGGGGGGGCCTAGCTCCTACAATGAGCAGTTCTTC. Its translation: CAIMGGPSSYNEQFF.

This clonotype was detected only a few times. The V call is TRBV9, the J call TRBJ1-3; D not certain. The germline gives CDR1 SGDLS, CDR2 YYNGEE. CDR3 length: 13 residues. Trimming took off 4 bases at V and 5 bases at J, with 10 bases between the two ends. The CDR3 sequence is CASSPPSRNTIYF. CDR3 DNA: TGTGCCAGCAGCCCCCCCTCAAGAAACACCATATATTTT.

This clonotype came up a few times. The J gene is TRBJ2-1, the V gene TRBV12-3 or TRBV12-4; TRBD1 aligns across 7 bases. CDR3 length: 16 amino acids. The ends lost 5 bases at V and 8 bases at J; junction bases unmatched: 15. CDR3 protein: CASSPQGRGYLYEQFF. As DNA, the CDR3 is TGTGCCAGCAGTCCACAGGGGCGAGGGTACTTGTATGAGCAGTTCTTC.

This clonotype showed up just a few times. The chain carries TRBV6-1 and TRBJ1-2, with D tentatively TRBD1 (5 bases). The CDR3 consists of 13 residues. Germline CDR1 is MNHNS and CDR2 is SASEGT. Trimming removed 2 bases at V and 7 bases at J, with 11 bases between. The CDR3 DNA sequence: TGTGCCAGCAGTGAAAAGCCAGGGCCTGGCTACACCTTC. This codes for CASSEKPGPGYTF.

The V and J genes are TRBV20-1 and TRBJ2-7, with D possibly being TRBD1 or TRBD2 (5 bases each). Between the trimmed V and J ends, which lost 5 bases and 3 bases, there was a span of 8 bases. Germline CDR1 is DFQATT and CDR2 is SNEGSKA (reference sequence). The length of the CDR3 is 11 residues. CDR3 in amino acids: CSARDGYEQYF. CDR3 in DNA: TGCAGTGCTCGGGACGGCTACGAGCAGTACTTC.

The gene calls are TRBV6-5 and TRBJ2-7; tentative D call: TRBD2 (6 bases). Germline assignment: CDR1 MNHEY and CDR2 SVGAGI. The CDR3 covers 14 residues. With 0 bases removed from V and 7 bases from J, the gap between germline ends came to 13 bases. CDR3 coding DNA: TGTGCCAGCAGTTACTCGGGCAGGGCGGGGGAGCAGTACTTC. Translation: CASSYSGRAGEQYF.

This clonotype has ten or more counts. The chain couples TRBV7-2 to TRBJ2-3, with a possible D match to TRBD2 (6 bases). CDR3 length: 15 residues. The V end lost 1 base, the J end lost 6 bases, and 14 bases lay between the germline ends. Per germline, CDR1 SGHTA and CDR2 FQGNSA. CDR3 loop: CASSLDSGARDTQYF. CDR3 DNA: TGTGCCAGCAGCTTAGATAGCGGTGCACGTGATACGCAGTATTTT.

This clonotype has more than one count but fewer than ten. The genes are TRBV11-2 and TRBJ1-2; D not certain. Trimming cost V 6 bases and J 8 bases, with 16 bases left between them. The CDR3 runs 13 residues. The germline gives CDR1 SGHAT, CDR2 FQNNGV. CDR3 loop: CASRPSRSGGYTF. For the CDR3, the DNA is TGTGCCAGCAGACCGTCAAGGAGCGGAGGCTACACCTTC.

This CDR3 reads CASWEPGQGLISGANVLTF. CDR3 nucleotide sequence: TGTGCCAGCTGGGAGCCGGGACAGGGTCTCATTTCTGGGGCCAACGTCCTGACTTTC. This chain joins TRBV3-1 and TRBJ2-6; TRBD1 matches at 9 bases. This CDR3 spans 19 amino acids. The trim removed 8 bases at V and 1 base at J, leaving 15 bases unmatched. Germline lookup yields CDR1 LGHDT and CDR2 YNNKEL (reference sequence).

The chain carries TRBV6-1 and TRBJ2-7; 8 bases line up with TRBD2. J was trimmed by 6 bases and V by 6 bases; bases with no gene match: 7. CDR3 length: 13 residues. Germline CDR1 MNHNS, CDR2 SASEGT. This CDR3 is CASSPGLAIEQYF. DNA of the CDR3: TGTGCCAGCAGCCCAGGACTAGCAATCGAGCAGTACTTC.

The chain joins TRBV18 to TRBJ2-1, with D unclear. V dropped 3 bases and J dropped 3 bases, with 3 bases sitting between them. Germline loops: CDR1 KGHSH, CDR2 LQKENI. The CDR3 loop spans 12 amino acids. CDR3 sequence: CASSPLYNEQFF. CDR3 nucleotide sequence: TGTGCCAGCTCACCCCTCTACAATGAGCAGTTCTTC.

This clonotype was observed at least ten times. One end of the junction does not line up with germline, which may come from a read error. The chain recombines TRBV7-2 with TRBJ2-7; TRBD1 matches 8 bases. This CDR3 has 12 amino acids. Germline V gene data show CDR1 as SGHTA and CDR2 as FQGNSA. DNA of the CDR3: TGTGCCAGCAGCTCATACCGGGACAGGAGAAGTTTC. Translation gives CASSSYRDRRSF.

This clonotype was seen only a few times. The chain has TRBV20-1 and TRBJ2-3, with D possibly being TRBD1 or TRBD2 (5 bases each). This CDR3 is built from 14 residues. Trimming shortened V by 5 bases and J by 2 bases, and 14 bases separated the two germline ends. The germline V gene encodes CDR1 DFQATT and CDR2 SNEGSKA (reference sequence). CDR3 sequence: CSARGPTLTDTQYF. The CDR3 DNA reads TGCAGTGCTCGGGGACCGACGCTCACAGATACGCAGTATTTT.

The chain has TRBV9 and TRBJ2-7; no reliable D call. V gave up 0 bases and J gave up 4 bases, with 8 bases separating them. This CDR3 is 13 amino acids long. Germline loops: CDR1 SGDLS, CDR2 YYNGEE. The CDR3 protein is CASSVGGQYEQYF. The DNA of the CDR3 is TGTGCCAGCAGCGTAGGTGGTCAGTACGAGCAGTACTTC.

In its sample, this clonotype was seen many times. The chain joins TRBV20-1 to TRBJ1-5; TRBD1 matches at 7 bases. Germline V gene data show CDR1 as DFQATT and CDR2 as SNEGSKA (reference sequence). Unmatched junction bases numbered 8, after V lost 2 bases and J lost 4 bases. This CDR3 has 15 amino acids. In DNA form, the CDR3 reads TGCAGTGCTAGACTCCCCCAGGGGGGGAATCAGCCCCAGCATTTT. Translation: CSARLPQGGNQPQHF.

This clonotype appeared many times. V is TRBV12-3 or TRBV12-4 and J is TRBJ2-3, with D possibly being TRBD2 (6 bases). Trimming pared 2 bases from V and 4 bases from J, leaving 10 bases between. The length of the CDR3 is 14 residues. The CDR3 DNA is TGTGCCAGCAGTTTAACTGGAGGGGCAGATACGCAGTATTTT. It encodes CASSLTGGADTQYF.

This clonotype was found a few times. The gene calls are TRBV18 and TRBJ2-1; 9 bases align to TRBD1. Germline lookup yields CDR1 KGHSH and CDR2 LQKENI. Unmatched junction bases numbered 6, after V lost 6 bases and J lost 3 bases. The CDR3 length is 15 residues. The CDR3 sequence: CASSLRDRDYNEQFF. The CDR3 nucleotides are TGTGCCAGCTCTCTCCGGGACAGGGACTACAATGAGCAGTTCTTC.

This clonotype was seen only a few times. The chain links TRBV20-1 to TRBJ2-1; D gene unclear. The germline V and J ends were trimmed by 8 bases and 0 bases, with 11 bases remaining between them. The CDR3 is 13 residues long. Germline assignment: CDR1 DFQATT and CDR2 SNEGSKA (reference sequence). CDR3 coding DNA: TGCAGTTCCCCTCCTAGCTCCTACAATGAGCAGTTCTTC. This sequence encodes CSSPPSSYNEQFF.

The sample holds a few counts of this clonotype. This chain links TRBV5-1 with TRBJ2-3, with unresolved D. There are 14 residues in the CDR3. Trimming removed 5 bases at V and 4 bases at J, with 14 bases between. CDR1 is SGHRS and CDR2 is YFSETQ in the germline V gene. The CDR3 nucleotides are TGCGCCAGCAGTAGGACCAACACGGCAGATACGCAGTATTTT. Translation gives CASSRTNTADTQYF. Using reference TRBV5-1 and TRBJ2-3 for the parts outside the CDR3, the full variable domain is KAGVTQTPRYLIKTRGQQVTLSCSPISGHRSVSWYQQTPGQGLQFLFEYFSETQRNKGNFPGRFSGRQFSNSRSEMNVSTLELGDSALYLCASSRTNTADTQYFGPGTRLTVL.

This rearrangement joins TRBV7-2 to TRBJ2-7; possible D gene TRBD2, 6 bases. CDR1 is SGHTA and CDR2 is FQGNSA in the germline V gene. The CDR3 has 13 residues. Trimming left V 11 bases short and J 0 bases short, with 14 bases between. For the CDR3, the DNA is TGTGCCTCCCAACGGGGGTCCTCCTACGAGCAGTACTTC. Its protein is CASQRGSSYEQYF.

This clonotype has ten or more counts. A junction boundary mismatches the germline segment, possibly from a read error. CDR3 bases: TGTGCCAGCAGCCTAGCGGGCGGCAGGGATACGGAAAAACTGTTTTTT. Translating gives CASSLAGGRDTEKLFF. The gene calls are TRBV7-6 and TRBJ1-4, with a possible D match to TRBD1 (5 bases). Germline CDR1 and CDR2: SGHVS and FNYEAQ. The CDR3 length is 16 residues.

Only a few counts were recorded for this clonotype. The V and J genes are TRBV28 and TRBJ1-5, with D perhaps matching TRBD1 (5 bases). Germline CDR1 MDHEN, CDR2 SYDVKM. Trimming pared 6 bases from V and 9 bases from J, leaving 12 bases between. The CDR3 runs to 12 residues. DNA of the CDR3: TGTGCCAGCAGCCTTGGGAGGGGGCCCCAGCATTTT. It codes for CASSLGRGPQHF.

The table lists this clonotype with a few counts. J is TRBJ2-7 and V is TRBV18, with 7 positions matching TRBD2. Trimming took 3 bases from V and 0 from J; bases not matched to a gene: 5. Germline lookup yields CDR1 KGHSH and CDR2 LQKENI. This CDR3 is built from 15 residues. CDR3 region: CASSPVSGVSYEQYF. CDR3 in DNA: TGTGCCAGCTCACCTGTAAGCGGGGTCTCCTACGAGCAGTACTTC.

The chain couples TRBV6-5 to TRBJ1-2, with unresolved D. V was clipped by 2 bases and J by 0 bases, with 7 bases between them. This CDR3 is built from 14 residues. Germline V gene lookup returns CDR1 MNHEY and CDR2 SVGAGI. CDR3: CASSYGRTNYGYTF. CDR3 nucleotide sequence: TGTGCCAGCAGTTACGGACGGACTAACTATGGCTACACCTTC.

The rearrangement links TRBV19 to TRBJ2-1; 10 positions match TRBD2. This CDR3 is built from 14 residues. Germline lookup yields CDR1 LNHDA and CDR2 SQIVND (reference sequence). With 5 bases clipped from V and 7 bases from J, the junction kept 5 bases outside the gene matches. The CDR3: CASSPAGGPNEQFF. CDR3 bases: TGTGCCAGTAGTCCAGCGGGAGGGCCGAATGAGCAGTTCTTC.